This paragraph reports one TCR beta chain. These data originate in a study of brain T cells in children with intractable seizures. The length of the CDR3 is 13 residues. Trimming took 5 bases from V and 1 from J, leaving 8 bases between them. Per germline, CDR1 SEHNR and CDR2 FQNEAQ (reference sequence). Here immunoSEQ multiplex PCR was the method, and the copy in TCRdb shows in-frame clones only, minus some. This sample yields 110,000 or so clones, of which approximately 94% are seen a single time; approximately 3.9% belongs to the top ten. The specimen comprised peripheral blood, sampled at surgery. This chain links TRBV7-9 with TRBJ2-5; D possibly corresponds to TRBD2 (6 bases). This receptor was obtained from a boy under two years old with hemimegalencephaly and intractable seizures. This CDR3 reads CASSRGLQETQYF. CDR3 coding DNA: TGTGCCAGCAGCCGGGGACTCCAAGAGACCCAGTACTTC.